The source of this T cell receptor beta chain is a study of blood T cell repertoires in COVID-19. The repertoire was sequenced with immunoSEQ multiplex PCR; TCRdb's copy has only in-frame clones and lacks some. Of 280,000 or so clones listed, 85% are singletons. CDR3 length equals 15 residues. The trim removed 3 bases at V and 0 bases at J, leaving 3 bases unmatched. Germline CDR1 and CDR2: LNHDA and SQIVND (reference sequence). Two negative PCRs, clearance, or symptom resolution characterized the recovered Cohort 3 donors. Input material: PBMCs or T cells enriched from blood (not recorded which). The sequence was obtained from a woman aged 45-65 years who had recovered from COVID-19. This sequence joins TRBV19 and TRBJ2-5; TRBD1 aligns across 8 bases. The CDR3 is CASSIWTGHQETQYF. The DNA for the CDR3 is TGTGCCAGTAGTATCTGGACAGGGCACCAAGAGACCCAGTACTTC.